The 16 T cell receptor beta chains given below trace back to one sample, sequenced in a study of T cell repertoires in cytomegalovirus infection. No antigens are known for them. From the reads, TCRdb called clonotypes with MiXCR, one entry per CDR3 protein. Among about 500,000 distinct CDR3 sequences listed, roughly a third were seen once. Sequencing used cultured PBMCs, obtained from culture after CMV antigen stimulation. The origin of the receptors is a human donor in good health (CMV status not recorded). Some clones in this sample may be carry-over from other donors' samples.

The chain's CDR3 is CASSPEGGNSYEQYF. The DNA of the CDR3 is TGTGCCAGCAGCCCGGAAGGCGGAAACTCCTACGAGCAGTACTTC. The chain joins TRBV7-8 to TRBJ2-7; D gene uncertain. Germline lookup yields CDR1 SGHVS and CDR2 FQNEAQ. V lost 5 bases to trimming and J lost 0 bases, with 14 bases between them. The CDR3 loop spans 15 amino acids.

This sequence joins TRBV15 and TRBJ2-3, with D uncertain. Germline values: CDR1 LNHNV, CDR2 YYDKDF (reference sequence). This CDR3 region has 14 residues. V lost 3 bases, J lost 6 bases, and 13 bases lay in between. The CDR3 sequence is CATSRTPKADTQYF. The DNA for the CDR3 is TGTGCCACCAGCAGGACTCCCAAGGCGGATACGCAGTATTTT.

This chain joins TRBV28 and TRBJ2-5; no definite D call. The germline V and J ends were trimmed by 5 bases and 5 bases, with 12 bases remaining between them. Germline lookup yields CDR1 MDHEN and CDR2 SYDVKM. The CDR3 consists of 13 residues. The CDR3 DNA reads TGTGCCAGCAGTGCGCTTGGTGGGGAGACCCAGTACTTC. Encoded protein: CASSALGGETQYF.

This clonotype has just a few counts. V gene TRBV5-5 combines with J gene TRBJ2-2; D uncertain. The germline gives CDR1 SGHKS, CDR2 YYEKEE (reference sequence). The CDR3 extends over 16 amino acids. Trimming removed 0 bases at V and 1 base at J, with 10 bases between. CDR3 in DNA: TGTGCCAGCAGCTTGGAGGTAGCAATGAACACCGGGGAGCTGTTTTTT. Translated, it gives CASSLEVAMNTGELFF.

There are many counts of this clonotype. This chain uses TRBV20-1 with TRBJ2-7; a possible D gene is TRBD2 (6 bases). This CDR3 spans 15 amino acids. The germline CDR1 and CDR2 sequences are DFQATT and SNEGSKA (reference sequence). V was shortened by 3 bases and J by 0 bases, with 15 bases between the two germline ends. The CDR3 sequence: CSASHPAGASYEQYF. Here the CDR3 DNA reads TGCAGTGCTAGCCATCCAGCGGGTGCCTCCTACGAGCAGTACTTC.

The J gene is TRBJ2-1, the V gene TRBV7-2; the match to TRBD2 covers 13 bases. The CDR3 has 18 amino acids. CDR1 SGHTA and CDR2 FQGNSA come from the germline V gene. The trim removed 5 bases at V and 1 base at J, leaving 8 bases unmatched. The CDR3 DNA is TGTGCCAGCAGCACCGGGGGGGGACTAGCGGGATCCTACAATGAGCAGTTCTTC. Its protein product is CASSTGGGLAGSYNEQFF. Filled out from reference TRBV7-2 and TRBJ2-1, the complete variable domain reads GAGVSQSPSNKVTEKGKDVELRCDPISGHTALYWYRQSLGQGLEFLIYFQGNSAPDKSGLPSDRFSAERTGGSVSTLTIQRTQQEDSAVYLCASSTGGGLAGSYNEQFFGPGTRLTVL.

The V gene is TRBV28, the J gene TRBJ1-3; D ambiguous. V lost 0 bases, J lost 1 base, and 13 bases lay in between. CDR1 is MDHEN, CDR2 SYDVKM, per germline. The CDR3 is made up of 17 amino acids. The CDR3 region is CASSLWSGWRSGNTIYF. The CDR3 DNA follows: TGTGCCAGCAGTTTATGGTCGGGGTGGAGGTCTGGAAACACCATATATTTT. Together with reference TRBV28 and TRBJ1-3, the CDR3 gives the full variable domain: DVKVTQSSRYLVKRTGEKVFLECVQDMDHENMFWYRQDPGLGLRLIYFSYDVKMKEKGDIPEGYSVSREKKERFSLILESASTNQTSMYLCASSLWSGWRSGNTIYFGEGSWLTVV.

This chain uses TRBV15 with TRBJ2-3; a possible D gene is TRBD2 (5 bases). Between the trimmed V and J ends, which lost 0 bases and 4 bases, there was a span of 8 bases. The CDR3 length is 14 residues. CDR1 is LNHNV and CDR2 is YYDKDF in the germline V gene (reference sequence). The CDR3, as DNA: TGTGCCACCAGCAGAGAATACGGGGCAGATACGCAGTATTTT. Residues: CATSREYGADTQYF. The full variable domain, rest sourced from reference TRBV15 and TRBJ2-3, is DAMVIQNPRYQVTQFGKPVTLSCSQTLNHNVMYWYQQKSSQAPKLLFHYYDKDFNNEADTPDNFQSRRPNTSFCFLDIRSPGLGDTAMYLCATSREYGADTQYFGPGTRLTVL.

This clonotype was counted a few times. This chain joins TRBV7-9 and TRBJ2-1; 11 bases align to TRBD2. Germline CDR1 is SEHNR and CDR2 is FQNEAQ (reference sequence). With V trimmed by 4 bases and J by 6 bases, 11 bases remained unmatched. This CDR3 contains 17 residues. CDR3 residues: CASSSSIAGGPVNEQFF. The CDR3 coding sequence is TGTGCCAGCAGCTCATCGATAGCGGGAGGGCCAGTCAATGAGCAGTTCTTC.

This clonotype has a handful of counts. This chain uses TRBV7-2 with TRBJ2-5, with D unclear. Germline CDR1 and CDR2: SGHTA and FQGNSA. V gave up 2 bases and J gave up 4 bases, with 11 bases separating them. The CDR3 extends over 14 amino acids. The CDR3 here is CASSLQSGVETQYF. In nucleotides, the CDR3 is TGTGCCAGCAGCTTACAGTCGGGCGTAGAGACCCAGTACTTC.

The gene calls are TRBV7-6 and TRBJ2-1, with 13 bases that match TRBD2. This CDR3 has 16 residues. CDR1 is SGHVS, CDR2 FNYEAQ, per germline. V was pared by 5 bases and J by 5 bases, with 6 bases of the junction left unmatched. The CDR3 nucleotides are TGTGCCAGCAGCCCCCCGGGGACTAGCGGGAACAATGAGCAGTTCTTC. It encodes CASSPPGTSGNNEQFF. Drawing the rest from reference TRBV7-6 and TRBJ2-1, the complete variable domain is GAGVSQSPRYKVTKRGQDVALRCDPISGHVSLYWYRQALGQGPEFLTYFNYEAQQDKSGLPNDRFSAERPEGSISTLTIQRTEQRDSAMYRCASSPPGTSGNNEQFFGPGTRLTVL.

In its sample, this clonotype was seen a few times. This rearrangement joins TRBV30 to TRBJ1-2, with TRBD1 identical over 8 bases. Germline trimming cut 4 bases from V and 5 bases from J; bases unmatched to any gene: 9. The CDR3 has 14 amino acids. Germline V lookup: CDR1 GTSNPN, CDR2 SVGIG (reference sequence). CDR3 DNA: TGTGCCTGGAACAAGGACAGGGTTTCATATGGCTACACCTTC. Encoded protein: CAWNKDRVSYGYTF.

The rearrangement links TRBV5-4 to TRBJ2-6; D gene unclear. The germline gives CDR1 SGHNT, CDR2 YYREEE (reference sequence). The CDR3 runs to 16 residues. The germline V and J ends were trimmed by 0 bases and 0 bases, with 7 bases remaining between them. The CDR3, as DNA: TGTGCCAGCAGCTTGGGTGTCAGCTCTGGGGCCAACGTCCTGACTTTC. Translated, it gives CASSLGVSSGANVLTF.

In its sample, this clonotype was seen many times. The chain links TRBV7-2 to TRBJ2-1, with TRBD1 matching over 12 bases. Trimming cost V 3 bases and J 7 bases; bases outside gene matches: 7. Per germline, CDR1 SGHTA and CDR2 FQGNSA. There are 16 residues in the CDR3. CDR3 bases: TGTGCCAGCAGCTTCCAAGGGGGACAGGGGGCGAATGAGCAGTTCTTC. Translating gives CASSFQGGQGANEQFF.

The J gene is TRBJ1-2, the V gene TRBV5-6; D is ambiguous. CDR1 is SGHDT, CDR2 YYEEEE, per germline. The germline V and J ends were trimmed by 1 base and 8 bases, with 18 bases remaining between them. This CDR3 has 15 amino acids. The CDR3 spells CASSLYSRGGLGYTF. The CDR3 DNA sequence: TGTGCCAGCAGCTTGTACAGCCGAGGAGGTCTGGGCTACACCTTC.

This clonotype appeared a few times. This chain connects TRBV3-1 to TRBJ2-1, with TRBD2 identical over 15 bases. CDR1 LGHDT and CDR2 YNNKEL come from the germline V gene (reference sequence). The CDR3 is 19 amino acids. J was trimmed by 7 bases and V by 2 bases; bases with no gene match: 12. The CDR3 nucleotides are TGTGCCAGCAGCCAAAAATCCGGGACTAGCGGGAGGCAATTTAATGAGCAGTTCTTC. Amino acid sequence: CASSQKSGTSGRQFNEQFF.